Listed below are T cell receptor beta chains from one sample, sequenced in a study of shared clonotypes between healthy human individuals. Profiled with immunoSEQ multiplex PCR; TCRdb holds only in-frame clones, not every one. The table has a few hundred thousand clones, 70% to 80% seen once. The material sequenced was PBMCs. Receptors were obtained from a woman between 40 and 50 years old in good health. Some clones in this sample may be carry-over from other donors' samples. CDR3s leave out the opening cysteine and the closing phenylalanine or tryptophan. Not every row has a clone size; where given, it reads once, few, many or a size class.

V,size,J,CDR3
TRBV4-2,NA,TRBJ2-7,ASSQERQSSYEQY
TRBV30,few,TRBJ1-2,AWSVPGFDYGYT
TRBV5-6,NA,TRBJ2-5,ASSPGQKQETQY
TRBV5-1,NA,TRBJ2-1,ASSLPSGLNEQF
TRBV14,NA,TRBJ2-5,ASSQDWETQY
TRBV28,once,TRBJ2-1,ASSSQEDWNEQF
TRBV7-2,NA,TRBJ1-1,ASSSGASGWAF
TRBV6-1,few,TRBJ2-7,ASSNHRGTEQY
TRBV5-4,NA,TRBJ2-5,ASSEGLAGGPETQY
TRBV30,NA,TRBJ2-1,AWSVGSGTEQF
TRBV5-4,NA,TRBJ2-3,ASSLRGNTDTQY
TRBV18,NA,TRBJ1-1,ASSPAQGRGPPEAF
TRBV7-3,NA,TRBJ2-7,ASSLSGTSFYEQY
TRBV7-2,NA,TRBJ1-2,ASSRRTGPYGYT
TRBV28,NA,TRBJ2-5,ASSFLTGQETQY
TRBV7-2,NA,TRBJ2-3,ASSTQGLSDTQY
TRBV28,once,TRBJ1-3,ASSIAGDTGNTIY
TRBV19,NA,TRBJ1-5,ASRPSYPNNQPQH
TRBV19,NA,TRBJ2-1,ASSIVSGHLYNEQF